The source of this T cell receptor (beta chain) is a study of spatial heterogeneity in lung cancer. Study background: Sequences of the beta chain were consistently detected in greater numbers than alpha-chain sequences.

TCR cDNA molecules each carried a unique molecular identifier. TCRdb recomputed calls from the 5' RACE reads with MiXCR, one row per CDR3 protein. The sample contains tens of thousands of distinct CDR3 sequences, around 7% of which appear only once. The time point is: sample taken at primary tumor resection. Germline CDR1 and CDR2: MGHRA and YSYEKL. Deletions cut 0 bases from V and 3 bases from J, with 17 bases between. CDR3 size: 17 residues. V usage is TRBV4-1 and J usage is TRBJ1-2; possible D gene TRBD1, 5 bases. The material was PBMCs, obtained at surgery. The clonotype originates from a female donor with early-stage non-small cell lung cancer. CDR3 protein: CASSQDPQGVLHYGYTF. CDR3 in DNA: TGCGCCAGCAGCCAAGACCCCCAAGGGGTTCTCCACTATGGCTACACCTTC.